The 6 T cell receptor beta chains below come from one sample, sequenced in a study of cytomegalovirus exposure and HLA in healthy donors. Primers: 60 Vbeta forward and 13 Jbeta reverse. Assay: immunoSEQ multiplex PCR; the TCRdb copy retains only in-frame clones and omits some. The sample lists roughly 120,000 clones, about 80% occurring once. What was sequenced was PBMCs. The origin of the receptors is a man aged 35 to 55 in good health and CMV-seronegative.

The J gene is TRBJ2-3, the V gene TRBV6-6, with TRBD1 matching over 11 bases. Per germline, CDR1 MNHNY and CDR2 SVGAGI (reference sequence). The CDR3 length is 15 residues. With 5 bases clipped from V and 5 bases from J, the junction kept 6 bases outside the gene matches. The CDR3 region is CASSQGTGGIDTQYF. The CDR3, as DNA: TGTGCCAGCAGTCAGGGGACAGGGGGTATAGATACGCAGTATTTT.

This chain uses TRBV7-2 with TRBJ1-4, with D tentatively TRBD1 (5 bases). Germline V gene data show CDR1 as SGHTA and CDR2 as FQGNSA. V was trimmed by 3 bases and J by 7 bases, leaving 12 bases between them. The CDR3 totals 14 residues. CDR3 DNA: TGTGCCAGCAGCTTGTTTCCAGGGTTTGAAAAACTGTTTTTT. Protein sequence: CASSLFPGFEKLFF.

This CDR3 is CASTHTLSSYNEQFF. CDR3 sequence (DNA): TGCGCCAGCACCCACACTTTAAGCTCCTACAATGAGCAGTTCTTC. The chain couples TRBV4-3 to TRBJ2-1; D unresolved. Trimming cost V 7 bases and J 0 bases, with 13 bases left between them. Germline loops: CDR1 LGHNA, CDR2 YSLEER. This CDR3 contains 15 residues.

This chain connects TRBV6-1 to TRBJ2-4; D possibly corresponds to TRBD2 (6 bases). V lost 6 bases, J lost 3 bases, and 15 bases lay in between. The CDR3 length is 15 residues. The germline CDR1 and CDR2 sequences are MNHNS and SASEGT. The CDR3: CASRYAQGGKNIQYF. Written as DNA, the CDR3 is TGTGCCAGCAGATATGCGCAGGGAGGCAAAAACATTCAGTACTTC.

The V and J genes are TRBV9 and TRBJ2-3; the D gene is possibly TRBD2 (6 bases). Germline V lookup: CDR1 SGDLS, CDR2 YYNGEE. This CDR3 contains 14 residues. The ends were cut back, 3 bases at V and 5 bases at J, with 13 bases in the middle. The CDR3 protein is CASSGPGTGDTQYF. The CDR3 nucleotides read TGTGCCAGCAGCGGCCCCGGGACTGGAGATACGCAGTATTTT.

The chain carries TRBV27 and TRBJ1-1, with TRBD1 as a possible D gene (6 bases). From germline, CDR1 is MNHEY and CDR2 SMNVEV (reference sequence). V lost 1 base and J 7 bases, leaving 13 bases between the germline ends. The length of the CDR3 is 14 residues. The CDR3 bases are TGTGCCAGCAGTTTATTCGGGACAAACTATGAAGCTTTCTTT. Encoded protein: CASSLFGTNYEAFF.